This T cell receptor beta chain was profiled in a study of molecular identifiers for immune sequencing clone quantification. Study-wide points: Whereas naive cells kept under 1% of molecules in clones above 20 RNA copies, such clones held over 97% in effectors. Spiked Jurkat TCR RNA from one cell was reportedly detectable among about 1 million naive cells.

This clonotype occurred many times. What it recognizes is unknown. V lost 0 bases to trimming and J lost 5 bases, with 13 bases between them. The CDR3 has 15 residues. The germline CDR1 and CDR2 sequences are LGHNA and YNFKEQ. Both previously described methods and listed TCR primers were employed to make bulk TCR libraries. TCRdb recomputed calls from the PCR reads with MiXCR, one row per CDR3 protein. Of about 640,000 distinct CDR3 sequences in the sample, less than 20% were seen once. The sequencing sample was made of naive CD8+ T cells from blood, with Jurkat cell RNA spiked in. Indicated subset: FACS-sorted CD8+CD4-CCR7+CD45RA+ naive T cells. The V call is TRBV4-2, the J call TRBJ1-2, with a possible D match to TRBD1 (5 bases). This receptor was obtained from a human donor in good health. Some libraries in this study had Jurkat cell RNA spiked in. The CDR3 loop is CASSQDSGGGYGYTF. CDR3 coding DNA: TGTGCCAGCAGCCAAGATTCCGGGGGAGGTTATGGCTACACCTTC.